This entry lists 18 T cell receptor beta chains sequenced from one sample in a study of Tregs in tolerant kidney transplant recipients. Here immunoSEQ multiplex PCR was the method, and the copy in TCRdb shows in-frame clones only, minus some. The sample yields about 69,000 clones, roughly nine tenths seen once. The specimen comprised CD4+ T cells from blood, sampled before the transplant. The origin of the receptors is a human donor who received a combined kidney and bone marrow transplant.

Of note for this clone: The same CDR3 arises from other DNA sequences in this sample as well. The chain employs TRBV6-5 and TRBJ2-5, with D unresolved. V dropped 4 bases and J dropped 5 bases, with 5 bases sitting between them. CDR1 is MNHEY, CDR2 SVGAGI, per germline. CDR3 length: 11 residues. DNA of the CDR3: TGTGCCAGCAGTTCCCGGGAGACCCAGTACTTC. It translates to CASSSRETQYF.

This chain uses TRBV5-1 with TRBJ2-1; D is possibly TRBD2 (6 bases). CDR1 and CDR2 from the germline V gene are SGHRS and YFSETQ. The CDR3 runs 16 residues. V dropped 2 bases and J dropped 1 base, with 13 bases sitting between them. The CDR3 is CASSLRRDGSYNEQFF. In DNA form, the CDR3 reads TGCGCCAGCAGCTTAAGGCGGGACGGGTCCTACAATGAGCAGTTCTTC.

The CDR3 nucleotides are TGTGCCAGCAGCACAGGGGAAGCTAGCAATCAGCCCCAGCATTTT. Its protein is CASSTGEASNQPQHF. This chain connects TRBV6-1 to TRBJ1-5; 7 bases agree with TRBD1. The V segment lost 6 bases and the J segment 0 bases; nucleotides outside the gene matches: 5. The CDR3 covers 15 residues. Germline values: CDR1 MNHNS, CDR2 SASEGT.

This rearrangement joins TRBV30 to TRBJ2-3, with 9 nucleotides matching TRBD1. CDR3 length equals 13 residues. V lost 6 bases, J lost 5 bases, and 6 bases stayed unmatched. Germline-derived CDR1 and CDR2 are GTSNPN and SVGIG (reference sequence). CDR3 DNA sequence: TGTGCCTGTTTACAGGGGGCCGGAGATACGCAGTATTTT. This gives the protein CACLQGAGDTQYF.

This chain connects TRBV13 to TRBJ2-7; D is possibly TRBD2 (6 bases). Trimming pared 4 bases from V and 6 bases from J, leaving 10 bases between. The germline V gene encodes CDR1 PRHDT and CDR2 FYEKMQ (reference sequence). This CDR3 is built from 12 residues. The DNA for the CDR3 is TGTGCCAGCAGCTCCACCGGGGGCGAGCAGTACTTC. Its protein is CASSSTGGEQYF.

This clone was detected only once. This sequence joins TRBV7-9 and TRBJ1-5; 7 bases are shared with TRBD1. CDR3 size: 13 residues. Germline lookup yields CDR1 SEHNR and CDR2 FQNEAQ (reference sequence). With V trimmed by 4 bases and J by 5 bases, 2 bases remained unmatched. The CDR3 here is CASSSQGDQPQHF. As DNA, the CDR3 is TGTGCCAGCAGCTCTCAGGGGGATCAGCCCCAGCATTTT.

This chain uses TRBV2 with TRBJ2-7; TRBD1 matches 9 bases. V dropped 1 base and J dropped 1; count of bases not matched to a gene: 5. The CDR3 consists of 16 residues. Germline CDR1 reads SNHLY; CDR2 reads FYNNEI. As DNA, the CDR3 is TGTGCCAGCAGTGAAGTACAGGGACAGGGTTCCTACGAGCAGTACTTC. Translated, it gives CASSEVQGQGSYEQYF.

The V gene is TRBV6-8, the J gene TRBJ1-2; no clear D gene. From germline, CDR1 is MNHGY and CDR2 SAAAGT. This CDR3 region has 14 residues. Trimming took off 2 bases at V and 2 bases at J, with 9 bases between the two ends. The CDR3 nucleotides read TGTGCCAGCAGTTACACCCAGGCGAACTATGGCTACACCTTC. It yields the protein CASSYTQANYGYTF.

The rearrangement links TRBV29-1 to TRBJ2-7; 7 bases are shared with TRBD2. CDR3 length: 11 residues. Per the germline V gene, CDR1 is SQVTM and CDR2 is ANQGSEA. V lost 7 bases to trimming and J lost 5 bases; unmatched junction nucleotides: 5. CDR3 region: CSGGSPNEQYF. In nucleotides, the CDR3 is TGCAGCGGCGGGAGCCCCAACGAGCAGTACTTC.

The rearrangement uses TRBV21-1 and TRBJ2-5; TRBD1 is taken as the D call from the table, unchecked against the DNA. TRBV21-1 corresponds to a pseudogene. There are 18 residues in the CDR3. The CDR3 DNA sequence: TGTGCCAGCAGCAAATTTGCTCCGGCCCCAGGGGTAATTGAGACCCAGTACTTC. Its translation: CASSKFAPAPGVIETQYF.

V is TRBV2 and J is TRBJ2-5, with 9 bases aligning to TRBD2. The CDR3 runs to 14 residues. Germline trimming cut 4 bases from V and 4 bases from J; bases unmatched to any gene: 4. Germline V gene data show CDR1 as SNHLY and CDR2 as FYNNEI. The CDR3 bases are TGTGCCAGCAGTGTAAGACTAGCGGTAGAGACCCAGTACTTC. Encoded protein: CASSVRLAVETQYF.

V gene TRBV27 combines with J gene TRBJ2-1; TRBD2 matches 13 bases. The CDR3 runs to 15 residues. Trimming cost V 6 bases and J 5 bases; bases outside gene matches: 4. Germline CDR1 is MNHEY and CDR2 is SMNVEV (reference sequence). CDR3 DNA sequence: TGTGCCAGCAGGGAACTAGCGGGAGGGCACAATGAGCAGTTCTTC. Translating gives CASRELAGGHNEQFF.

This sequence joins TRBV28 and TRBJ1-1; TRBD1 might be the D (5 bases). Trimming pared 7 bases from V and 5 bases from J, leaving 11 bases between. Germline CDR1 reads MDHEN; CDR2 reads SYDVKM. CDR3 length equals 12 residues. CDR3 nucleotide sequence: TGTGCCAGCACCATACGGGGGACTGAAGCTTTCTTT. Its translation: CASTIRGTEAFF. Looking up the rest from reference TRBV28 and TRBJ1-1 gives the full variable domain: DVKVTQSSRYLVKRTGEKVFLECVQDMDHENMFWYRQDPGLGLRLIYFSYDVKMKEKGDIPEGYSVSREKKERFSLILESASTNQTSMYLCASTIRGTEAFFGQGTRLTVV.

Written as DNA, the CDR3 is TGTGCCAGCAGAAGTCTAGCGGGAGGGACCTCCAGTGAGCAGTTCTTC. Encoded protein: CASRSLAGGTSSEQFF. The genes are TRBV5-4 and TRBJ2-1; TRBD2 aligns across 12 bases. CDR3 length: 16 residues. V was clipped by 5 bases and J by 9 bases; unmatched bases: 12. Germline V gives CDR1 SGHNT, CDR2 YYREEE (reference sequence).

The gene calls are TRBV7-2 and TRBJ2-7; D unclear. V was cut by 0 bases and J by 6 bases, with 6 bases left in between. This CDR3 comprises 12 residues. From germline, CDR1 is SGHTA and CDR2 FQGNSA. The CDR3 DNA follows: TGTGCCAGCAGCTTAGCCCTATCCGAGCAGTACTTC. Its protein product is CASSLALSEQYF. The entire variable domain, with the rest obtained from reference TRBV7-2 and TRBJ2-7, is as follows: GAGVSQSPSNKVTEKGKDVELRCDPISGHTALYWYRQSLGQGLEFLIYFQGNSAPDKSGLPSDRFSAERTGGSVSTLTIQRTQQEDSAVYLCASSLALSEQYFGPGTRLTVT.

J is TRBJ2-3 and V is TRBV9, with 9 bases identical to TRBD2. Germline V CDR1 and CDR2: SGDLS, YYNGEE. CDR3 length: 17 residues. After removal of 0 bases from V and 3 bases from J, the junction contained 8 bases not matched to a gene. The CDR3 sequence is CASSVDWAGGVTDTQYF. DNA for the CDR3: TGTGCCAGCAGCGTAGATTGGGCGGGAGGGGTGACAGATACGCAGTATTTT.

This chain uses TRBV28 with TRBJ2-5; D might be TRBD2 (5 bases). V lost 5 bases and J 5 bases, leaving 15 bases between the germline ends. The CDR3 spans 14 residues. The germline V gene has CDR1 MDHEN and CDR2 SYDVKM. Written as DNA, the CDR3 is TGTGCCAGCAGTAGATCTAGCCCTAGGGAGACCCAGTACTTC. Protein: CASSRSSPRETQYF.

The rearrangement links TRBV28 to TRBJ1-5, with 7 bases identical to TRBD1. Trimming at V came to 1 base and at J to 0 bases, leaving 3 bases not matched to a gene. The CDR3 is 16 amino acids. The germline gives CDR1 MDHEN, CDR2 SYDVKM. The CDR3 here is CASSLFTGASNQPQHF. For the CDR3, the DNA is TGTGCCAGCAGTTTATTTACAGGGGCTAGCAATCAGCCCCAGCATTTT.